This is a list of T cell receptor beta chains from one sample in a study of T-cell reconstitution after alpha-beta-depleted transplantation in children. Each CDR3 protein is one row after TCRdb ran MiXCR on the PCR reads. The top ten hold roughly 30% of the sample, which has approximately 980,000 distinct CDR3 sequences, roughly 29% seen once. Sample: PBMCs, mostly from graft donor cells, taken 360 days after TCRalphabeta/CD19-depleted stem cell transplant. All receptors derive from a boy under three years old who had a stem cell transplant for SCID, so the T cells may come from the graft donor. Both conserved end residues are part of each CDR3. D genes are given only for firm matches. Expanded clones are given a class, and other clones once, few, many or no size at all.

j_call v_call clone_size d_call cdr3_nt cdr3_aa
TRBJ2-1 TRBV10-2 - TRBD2 TGCGCCAGCTCCCCCGCGGGCGGGAGGGACAATGAGCAGTTCTTC CASSPAGGRDNEQFF
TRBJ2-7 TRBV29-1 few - TGCAGCGTCTCTGGCCGGGACGGCTACGAGCAGTACTTC CSVSGRDGYEQYF
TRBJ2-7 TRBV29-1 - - TGCAGCGCCGCGGACGGCGCCTACGAGCAGTACTTC CSAADGAYEQYF
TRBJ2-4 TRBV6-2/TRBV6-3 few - TGTGCCAGCAGACCCCACATGACAGACTTCGTAGCCAAAAACATTCAGTACTTC CASRPHMTDFVAKNIQYF
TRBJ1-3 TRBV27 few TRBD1 TGTGCCAGCAGCAAACAGGACAGGGCTCGGGTGGAGGAAAGGGCCACCATATATTTT CASSKQDRARVEERATIYF
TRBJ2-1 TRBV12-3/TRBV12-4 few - TGTGCCAGCAGCCCCCTCGGGGCGCTAAACAATGAGCAGTTCTTC CASSPLGALNNEQFF
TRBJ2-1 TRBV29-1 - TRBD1 TGCAGCGTTGAGGCCAGGGGGCATTACAATGAGCAGTTCTTC CSVEARGHYNEQFF
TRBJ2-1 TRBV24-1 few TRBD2 TGTGCCACCAGTGACCCGGGACTAGCGAACAATGAGCAGTTCTTC CATSDPGLANNEQFF
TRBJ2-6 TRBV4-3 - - TGCGCCAGCAGCCAGGCCTACCCTTCTGGGGCCAACGTCCTGACTTTC CASSQAYPSGANVLTF
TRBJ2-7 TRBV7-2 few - TGTGCCAGCAGCTTAGAAGGGGGTATTTTCTACGAGCAGTACTTC CASSLEGGIFYEQYF
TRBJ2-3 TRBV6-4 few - TGTGCCAGCAGTCTCAGGGCCCCGAGGGTAGCGGTGCCCACAGATACGCAGTATTTT CASSLRAPRVAVPTDTQYF
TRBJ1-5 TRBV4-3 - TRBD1 TGCGCCAGCAGCCAAGATCTTCTCAAGGGGGCACATGGACAGCCCCAGCATTTT CASSQDLLKGAHGQPQHF
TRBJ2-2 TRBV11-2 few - TGTGCCAGCACGCTAAGACAATGGGGCAGGGGACCTTTCGGGTCCGGGGAGCTGTTTTTT CASTLRQWGRGPFGSGELFF
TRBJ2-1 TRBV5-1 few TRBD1 TGCGCCAGCAGCTCCGGGACAGGGGTCTATGAGCAGTTCTTC CASSSGTGVYEQFF
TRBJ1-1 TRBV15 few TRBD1 TGTGCCACCAGCAGCGATCAGGGGGGACGGCCCACTGAAGCTTTCTTT CATSSDQGGRPTEAFF
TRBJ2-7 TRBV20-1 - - TGCAGTGCTAGTTGGCCTACTTCCAGGGGCGAGCAGTACTTC CSASWPTSRGEQYF
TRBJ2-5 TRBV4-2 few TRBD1 TGTGCCAGCAGCCAAGAGGGACAGGGGCGGGAGACCCAGTACTTC CASSQEGQGRETQYF
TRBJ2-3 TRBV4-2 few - TGTGCCAGCAGCCAAGAAGGGGGTTTTGCAGATACGCAGTATTTT CASSQEGGFADTQYF
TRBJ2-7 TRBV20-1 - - TGCAGTGCTAGAGTACTTGTGGGGACCTACGAGCAGTACTTC CSARVLVGTYEQYF
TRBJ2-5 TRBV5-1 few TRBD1 TGCGCCAGCAGCTTGGAGGGACAGGGAGAGACCCAGTACTTC CASSLEGQGETQYF
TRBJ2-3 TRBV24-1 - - TGTGCCACCAGTGTCGCAGGGGATCTCACAGATACGCAGTATTTT CATSVAGDLTDTQYF
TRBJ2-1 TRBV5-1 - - TGCGCCAGCAGCTTGTACGCCAGGGTTCGGGACAATGAGCAGTTCTTC CASSLYARVRDNEQFF
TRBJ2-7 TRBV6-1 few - TGTGCCAGCACCCTTACGGCGGCGGGGAACGAGCAGTACTTC CASTLTAAGNEQYF
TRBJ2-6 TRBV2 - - TGTGCCAGCAGTGAAGGTGGGGCCAACGTCCTGACTTTC CASSEGGANVLTF
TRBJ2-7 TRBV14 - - TGTGCCAGCAGCCAACTGGACAGCGGGTTACTTGGGCAGTACTTC CASSQLDSGLLGQYF
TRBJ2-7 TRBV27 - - TGTGCCAGCAGCAGGCGGGGGCCGTTCGTCTACGAGCAGTACTTC CASSRRGPFVYEQYF
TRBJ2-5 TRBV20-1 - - TGCAGTGCTGGCCTAGGGCCAGGGGGGCAAGAGACCCAGTACTTC CSAGLGPGGQETQYF
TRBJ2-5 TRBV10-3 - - TGTGCCACCAGCAGGCAGGGACAAGAGACCCAGTACTTC CATSRQGQETQYF
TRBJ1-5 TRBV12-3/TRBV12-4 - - TGTGCCAGCAGTTTTGGATCTTCTAATCAGCCCCAGCATTTT CASSFGSSNQPQHF
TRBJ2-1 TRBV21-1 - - TGTGCCAGCAGCAAAGAGTACAGTACTCTTGACAATGAGCAGTTCTTC CASSKEYSTLDNEQFF
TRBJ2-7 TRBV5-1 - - TGCGCCAGCAGCTTGTTCGCAGGGGCCTACGAGCAGTACTTC CASSLFAGAYEQYF
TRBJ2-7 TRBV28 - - TGTGCCAGCAGTTTAGTCCCCCTCTCCTACGAGCAGTACTTC CASSLVPLSYEQYF
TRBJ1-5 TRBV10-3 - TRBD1 TGTGCCATCGCACCTGGGACAGGGGAAAATCAGCCCCAGCATTTT CAIAPGTGENQPQHF
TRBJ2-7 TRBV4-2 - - TGTGCCAGCAGCCAAGATTGGGAGTACGAGCAGTACTTC CASSQDWEYEQYF
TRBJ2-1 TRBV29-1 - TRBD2 TGCAGCGGATCTCAAGGTAGCGGGGGGTACAATGAGCAGTTCTTC CSGSQGSGGYNEQFF
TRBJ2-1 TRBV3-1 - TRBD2 TGTGCCAGCAGCCAAGCTGGAGCGGGGGACTACAATGAGCAGTTCTTC CASSQAGAGDYNEQFF
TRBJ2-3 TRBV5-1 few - TGCGCCAGCGGAGGGTCCCGGGGCATCACAGATACGCAGTATTTT CASGGSRGITDTQYF
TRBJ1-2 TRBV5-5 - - TGTGCCAGCAGCTTTCAAGACCGACAGTGGGGAGGCTACACCTTC CASSFQDRQWGGYTF
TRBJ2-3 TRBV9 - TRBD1 TGTGCCAGCAGCACACAGGGGGTAATCACAGATACGCAGTATTTT CASSTQGVITDTQYF
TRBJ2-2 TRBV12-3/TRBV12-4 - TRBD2 TGTGCCAGCAGTTTGGGAGGGGCCGCCGGGGAGCTGTTTTTT CASSLGGAAGELFF
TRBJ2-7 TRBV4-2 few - TGTGCCAGCAGCCCCCTCACAGGGAAGGCTTCCGAGCAGTACTTC CASSPLTGKASEQYF
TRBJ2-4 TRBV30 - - TGTGCCTGGAGTGCAGGGGTCATTCAGTACTTC CAWSAGVIQYF
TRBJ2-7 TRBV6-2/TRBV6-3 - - TGTGCCAGCAGTTATCCAGGCGATACTAACGAGCAGTACTTC CASSYPGDTNEQYF
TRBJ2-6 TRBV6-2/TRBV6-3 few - TGTGCCAGCACGGGGGCCAACGTCCTGACTTTC CASTGANVLTF